This entry is about one T cell receptor (beta chain). No antigen is known for it. This table comes from immunoSEQ multiplex PCR, and its TCRdb copy is limited to in-frame clones, with some not included. The sample records some 100,000 clones, about 93% being singletons. This specimen belongs to a study of graft-versus-host responses after intestinal transplantation. At the level of the study: Every transplant recipient was induced with anti-thymocyte globulin, then maintained on tacrolimus and steroids for 2 to 3 years.

Study-level points and caveats: Recipient marrow held GvH clones, some first seen in ileum or blood. The study found high graft-versus-host to host-versus-graft clonal ratios in allografts of patients with graft-donor T cell macrochimerism.

V lost 4 bases to trimming and J lost 1 base; unmatched junction nucleotides: 5. The germline gives CDR1 SGHRS, CDR2 YFSETQ. The CDR3 has 15 residues. The chain links TRBV5-1 to TRBJ2-3, with 8 bases fitting TRBD2. The sequence derives from a human donor who was the organ donor for an intestinal transplant. Here the sequenced sample was unstimulated CD8+ T cells sorted from spleen or lymph node cells, taken before transplant. The DNA of the CDR3 is TGCGCCAGCAGCCCGCCCGGGGGGGGCACAGATACGCAGTATTTT. Translating it yields CASSPPGGGTDTQYF.